This TCR beta chain was recovered during a study of beta chain features in type 1 diabetes. As regards this clone: Its target is not known.

The CDR3 loop spans 13 amino acids. Trimming cost V 6 bases and J 3 bases, with 9 bases left between them. Germline CDR1 LNHNV, CDR2 YYDKDF (reference sequence). Isolated RNA was reverse transcribed in full, so expressed TCRB transcripts were sequenced. It was found that naive, central memory and regulatory T cell samples averaged around 3.6 million reads. Some clones are missing from TCRdb's copy, which holds only in-frame ones; the method was immunoSEQ multiplex PCR. The table lists fewer than 350,000 clones, approximately 15% of them singletons. General study points: Shorter TCRB CDR3s, moderately but significantly so, were found in Type 1 diabetes patients in all four CD4+ subsets. The naive, central memory and Treg TCRB repertoires of patients appeared to be more similar to one another than those of healthy donors.

Every donor had blood drawn once into heparin, approximately 120 mL on average. Sample: naive CD4+ T cells from blood. The TCR sequence derives from a man aged 18-30 years with type 1 diabetes. This chain joins TRBV15 and TRBJ2-1; D perhaps matches TRBD1 (5 bases). The DNA for the CDR3 is TGTGCCACCAGTAGGCAGGGCTACAATGAGCAGTTCTTC. Translation: CATSRQGYNEQFF.